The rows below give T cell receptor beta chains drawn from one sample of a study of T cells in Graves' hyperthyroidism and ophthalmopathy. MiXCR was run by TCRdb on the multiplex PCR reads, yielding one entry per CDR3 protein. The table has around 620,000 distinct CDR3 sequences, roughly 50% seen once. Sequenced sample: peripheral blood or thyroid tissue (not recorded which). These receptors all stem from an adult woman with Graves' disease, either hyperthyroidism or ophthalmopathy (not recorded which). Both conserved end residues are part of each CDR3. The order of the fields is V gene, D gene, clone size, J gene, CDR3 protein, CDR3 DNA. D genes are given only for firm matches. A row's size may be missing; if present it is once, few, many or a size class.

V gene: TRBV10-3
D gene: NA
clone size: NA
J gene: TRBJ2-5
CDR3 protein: CAISGVGGAVSETQYF
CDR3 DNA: TGTGCCATCAGTGGGGTGGGGGGGGCGGTAAGCGAGACCCAGTACTTC

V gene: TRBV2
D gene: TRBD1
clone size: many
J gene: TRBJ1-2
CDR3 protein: CASRDRLANYGYTF
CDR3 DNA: TGTGCCAGCAGGGACAGGCTTGCTAACTATGGCTACACCTTC

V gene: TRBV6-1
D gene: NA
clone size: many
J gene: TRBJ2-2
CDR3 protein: CASSEWETGELFF
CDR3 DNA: TGTGCCAGCAGTGAGTGGGAGACCGGGGAGCTGTTTTTT

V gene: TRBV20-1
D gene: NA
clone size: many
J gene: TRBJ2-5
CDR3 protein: CSASVSAGETQYF
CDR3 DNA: TGCAGTGCTAGTGTCAGCGCTGGTGAGACCCAGTACTTC

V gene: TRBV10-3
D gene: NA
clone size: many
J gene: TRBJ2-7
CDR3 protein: CAISLGLEVYEQYF
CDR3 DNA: TGTGCCATCAGCCTGGGGCTCGAGGTCTACGAGCAGTACTTC

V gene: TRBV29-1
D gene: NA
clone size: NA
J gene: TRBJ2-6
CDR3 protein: CSVAITGRPSSGANVLTF
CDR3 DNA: TGCAGCGTTGCAATAACAGGGAGGCCGAGCTCTGGGGCCAACGTCCTGACTTTC

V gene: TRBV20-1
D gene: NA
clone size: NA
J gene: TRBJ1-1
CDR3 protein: CSARDLGSSTEAFF
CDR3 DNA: TGCAGTGCTAGAGATCTTGGTAGCTCCACTGAAGCTTTCTTT

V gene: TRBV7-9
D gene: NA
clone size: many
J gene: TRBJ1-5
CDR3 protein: CASSSGQQNQPQHF
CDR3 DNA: TGTGCCAGCAGCTCTGGACAGCAGAATCAGCCCCAGCATTTT

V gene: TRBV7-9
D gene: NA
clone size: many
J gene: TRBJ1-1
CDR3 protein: CASSWGSMNTEAFF
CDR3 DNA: TGTGCCAGCAGCTGGGGGAGTATGAACACTGAAGCTTTCTTT

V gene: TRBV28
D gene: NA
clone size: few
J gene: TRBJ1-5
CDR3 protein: CASSSGTRQPQHF
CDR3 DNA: TGTGCCAGCAGTTCCGGGACACGACAGCCCCAGCATTTT

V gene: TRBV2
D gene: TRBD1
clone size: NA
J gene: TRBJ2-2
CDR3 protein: CASRTGYDTGELFF
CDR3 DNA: TGTGCCAGCAGGACAGGGTACGACACCGGGGAGCTGTTTTTT

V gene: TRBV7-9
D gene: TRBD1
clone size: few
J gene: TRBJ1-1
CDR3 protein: CASSTGQGNLGTEAFF
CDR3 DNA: TGTGCCAGCAGCACGGGACAGGGTAATTTAGGCACTGAAGCTTTCTTT

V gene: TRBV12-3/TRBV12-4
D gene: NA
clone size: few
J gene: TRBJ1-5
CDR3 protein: CASSLIGISNQPQHF
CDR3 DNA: TGTGCCAGCAGTCTAATTGGTATCAGCAATCAGCCCCAGCATTTT

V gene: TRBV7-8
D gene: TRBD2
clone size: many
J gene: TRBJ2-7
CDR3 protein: CASSLVLAGVGYEQYF
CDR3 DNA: TGTGCCAGCAGCTTAGTACTAGCGGGAGTGGGGTACGAGCAGTACTTC

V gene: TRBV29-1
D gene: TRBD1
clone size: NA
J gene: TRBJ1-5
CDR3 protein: CSVGDRGEPQHF
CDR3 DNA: TGCAGCGTAGGGGACAGGGGTGAGCCCCAGCATTTT

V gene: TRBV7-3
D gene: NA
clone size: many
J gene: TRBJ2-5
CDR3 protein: CASSFSGEGTQYF
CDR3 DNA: TGTGCCAGCAGCTTCAGCGGAGAGGGTACCCAGTACTTC

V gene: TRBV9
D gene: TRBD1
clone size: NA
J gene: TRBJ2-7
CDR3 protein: CASSGSRDRIEQYF
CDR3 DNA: TGTGCCAGCAGCGGATCCCGGGACAGAATCGAGCAGTACTTC

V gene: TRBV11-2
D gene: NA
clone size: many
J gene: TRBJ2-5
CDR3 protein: CASSLGHARHF
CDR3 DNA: TGTGCCAGCAGCTTAGGGCACGCGAGACACTTC

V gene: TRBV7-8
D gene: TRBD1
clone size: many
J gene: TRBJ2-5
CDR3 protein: CASSWMGQQETQYF
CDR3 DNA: TGTGCCAGCAGCTGGATGGGACAGCAAGAGACCCAGTACTTC

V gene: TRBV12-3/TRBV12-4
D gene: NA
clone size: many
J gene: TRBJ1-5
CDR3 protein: CASRDQPQHF
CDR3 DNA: TGTGCCAGCAGGGATCAGCCCCAGCATTTT

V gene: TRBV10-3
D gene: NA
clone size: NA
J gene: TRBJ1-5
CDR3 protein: CATSPGHSNQPQHF
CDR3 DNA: TGTGCCACCAGCCCGGGACATAGCAATCAGCCCCAGCATTTT

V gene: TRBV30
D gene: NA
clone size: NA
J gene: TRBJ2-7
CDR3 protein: CAWSLDGNREYF
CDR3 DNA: TGTGCCTGGAGCCTCGACGGGAACAGGGAGTACTTC

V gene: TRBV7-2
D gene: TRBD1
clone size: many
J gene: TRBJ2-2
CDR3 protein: CASSRDRETVELFF
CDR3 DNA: TGTGCCAGCAGTAGGGACAGGGAAACGGTGGAGCTGTTTTTT

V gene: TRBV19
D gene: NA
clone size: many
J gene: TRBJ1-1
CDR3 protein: CASSIGPSQNTEAFF
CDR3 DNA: TGTGCCAGTAGTATAGGCCCCAGCCAGAACACTGAAGCTTTCTTT

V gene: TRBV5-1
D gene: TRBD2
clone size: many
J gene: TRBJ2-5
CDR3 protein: CASSLQAGGQETQYF
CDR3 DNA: TGCGCCAGCAGCTTGCAAGCGGGAGGCCAAGAGACCCAGTACTTC

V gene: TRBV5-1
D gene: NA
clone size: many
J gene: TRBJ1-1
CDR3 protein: CASSLAVGGMNTEAFF
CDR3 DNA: TGCGCCAGCAGCTTGGCCGTGGGGGGCATGAACACTGAAGCTTTCTTT

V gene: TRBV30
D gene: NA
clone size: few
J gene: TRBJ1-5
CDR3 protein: CAWSVPGGEIQPQHF
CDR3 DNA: TGTGCCTGGAGTGTACCCGGGGGCGAAATTCAGCCCCAGCATTTT

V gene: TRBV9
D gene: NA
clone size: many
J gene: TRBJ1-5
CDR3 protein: CASSVGFHSNQPQHF
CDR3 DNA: TGTGCCAGCAGCGTAGGCTTTCATAGCAATCAGCCCCAGCATTTT

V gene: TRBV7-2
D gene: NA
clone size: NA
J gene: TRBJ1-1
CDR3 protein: CASSLGALEAFF
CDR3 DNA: TGTGCCAGCAGCTTAGGGGCACTTGAAGCTTTCTTT

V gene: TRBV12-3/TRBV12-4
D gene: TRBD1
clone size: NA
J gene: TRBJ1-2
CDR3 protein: CASSRQGEYGYTF
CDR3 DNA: TGTGCCAGCAGCAGACAGGGAGAGTATGGCTACACCTTC

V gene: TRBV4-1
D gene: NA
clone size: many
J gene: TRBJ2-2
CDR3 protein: CASSHRSGPTGELFF
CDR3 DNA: TGCGCCAGCAGCCACCGAAGCGGCCCCACCGGGGAGCTGTTTTTT

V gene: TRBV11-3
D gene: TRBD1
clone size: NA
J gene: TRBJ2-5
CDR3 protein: CASSQDANRGVKTQYF
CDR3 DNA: TGTGCCAGCAGCCAAGATGCGAACAGGGGGGTGAAGACCCAGTACTTC

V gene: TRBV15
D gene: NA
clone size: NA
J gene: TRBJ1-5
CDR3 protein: CATSSGYDSNQPQHF
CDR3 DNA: TGTGCCACCAGCAGTGGGTATGACAGTAATCAGCCCCAGCATTTT

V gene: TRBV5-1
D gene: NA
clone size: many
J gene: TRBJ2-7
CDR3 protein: CASSLDGGPTYEQYF
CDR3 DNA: TGCGCCAGCAGCTTGGACGGCGGGCCTACTTACGAGCAGTACTTC

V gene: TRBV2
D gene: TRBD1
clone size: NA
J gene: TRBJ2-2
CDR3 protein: CASSETGYNTGELFF
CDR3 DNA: TGTGCCAGCAGTGAGACAGGGTATAACACCGGGGAGCTGTTTTTT

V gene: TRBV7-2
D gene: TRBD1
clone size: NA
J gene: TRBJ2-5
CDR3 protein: CASSYRPTGETQYF
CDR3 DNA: TGTGCCAGCAGCTACCGACCGACAGGGGAGACCCAGTACTTC

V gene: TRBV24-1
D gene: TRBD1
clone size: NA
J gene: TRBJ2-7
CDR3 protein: CATSDAGQGGYEQYF
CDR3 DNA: TGTGCCACCAGTGACGCGGGACAGGGTGGCTACGAGCAGTACTTC

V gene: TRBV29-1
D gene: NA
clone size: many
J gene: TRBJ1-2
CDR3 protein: CSAGQTENGYTF
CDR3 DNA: TGCAGCGCGGGCCAGACAGAAAATGGCTACACCTTC

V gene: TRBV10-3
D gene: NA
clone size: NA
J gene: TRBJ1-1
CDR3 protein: CAISESTAEAFF
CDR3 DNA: TGTGCCATCAGTGAGTCTACAGCTGAAGCTTTCTTT